The clone carrying this TCR beta chain is a singleton in its sample. What it recognizes is unknown. This specimen belongs to a study of monozygotic twins with cystic fibrosis. Study-wide results and caveats: Unrelated CF individuals shared fewer identical clonotypes than monozygotic CF twins. Co-twins had the most similar V usage for 13 of 16 pairs, J for 8. Clonality was generally low (median roughly 0.009), higher in the most severe patients. Shared CDR3 numbers were not associated with age, concordance or severity.

Sequencing used immunoSEQ multiplex PCR; TCRdb keeps in-frame clones, though not all of them. The sample yields around 9,100 clones, 98% seen once. Losses at the gene ends were 1 base for V and 1 base for J; bases not matched to a gene: 7. Germline assignment: CDR1 KGHSH and CDR2 LQKENI. The CDR3 spans 18 residues. The specimen was blood. The chain is built from TRBV18 and TRBJ2-2, with 9 bases that match TRBD2. This sequence originates from a girl under 10 years old with cystic fibrosis. The CDR3 sequence: CASSPLGLAGLNTGELFF. CDR3 bases: TGTGCCAGCTCACCACTCGGGCTAGCGGGACTGAACACCGGGGAGCTGTTTTTT.